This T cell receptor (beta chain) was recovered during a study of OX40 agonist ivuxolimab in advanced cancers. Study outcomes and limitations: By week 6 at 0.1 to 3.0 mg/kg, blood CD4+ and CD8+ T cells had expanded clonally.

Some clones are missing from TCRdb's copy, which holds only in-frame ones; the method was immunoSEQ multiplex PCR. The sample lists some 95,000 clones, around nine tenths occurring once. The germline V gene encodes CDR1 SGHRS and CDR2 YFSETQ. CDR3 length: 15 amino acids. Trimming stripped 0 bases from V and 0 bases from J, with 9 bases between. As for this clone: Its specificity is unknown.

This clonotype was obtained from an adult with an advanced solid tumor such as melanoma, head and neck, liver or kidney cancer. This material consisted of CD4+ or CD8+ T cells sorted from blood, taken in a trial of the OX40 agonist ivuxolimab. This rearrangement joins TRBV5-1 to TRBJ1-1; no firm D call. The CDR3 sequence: CASSLEGRLNTEAFF. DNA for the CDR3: TGCGCCAGCAGCTTGGAGGGCAGATTGAACACTGAAGCTTTCTTT.